This T cell receptor (beta chain) appears in the sequencing data of a study of OX40 agonist ivuxolimab in advanced cancers. As for the study in general: Every 2 weeks, patients got intravenous ivuxolimab at one of six dose levels (0.01-10 mg/kg). General study points: Dose levels from 0.1 to 3.0 mg/kg saw CD4+ and CD8+ blood T cells expand clonally by week 6.

This CDR3 is 16 amino acids long. Germline CDR1 and CDR2: SGHRS and YFSETQ. V was cut by 1 base and J by 6 bases, with 17 bases left in between. Concerning this clone itself: Its target is unknown.

The assay was immunoSEQ multiplex PCR, and TCRdb's table has in-frame clones only and misses some. The sample lists over 45,000 clones; around 75% were seen once. The clonotype comes from an adult with an advanced solid tumor such as melanoma, head and neck, liver or kidney cancer. Material: CD4+ or CD8+ T cells sorted from blood, obtained in a trial of the OX40 agonist ivuxolimab. The chain joins TRBV5-1 to TRBJ2-1, with TRBD1 as a possible D gene (6 bases). The CDR3 DNA sequence: TGCGCCAGCAGCTTGTCGATACAGGGTTCGGGCAATGAGCAGTTCTTC. Translation: CASSLSIQGSGNEQFF.